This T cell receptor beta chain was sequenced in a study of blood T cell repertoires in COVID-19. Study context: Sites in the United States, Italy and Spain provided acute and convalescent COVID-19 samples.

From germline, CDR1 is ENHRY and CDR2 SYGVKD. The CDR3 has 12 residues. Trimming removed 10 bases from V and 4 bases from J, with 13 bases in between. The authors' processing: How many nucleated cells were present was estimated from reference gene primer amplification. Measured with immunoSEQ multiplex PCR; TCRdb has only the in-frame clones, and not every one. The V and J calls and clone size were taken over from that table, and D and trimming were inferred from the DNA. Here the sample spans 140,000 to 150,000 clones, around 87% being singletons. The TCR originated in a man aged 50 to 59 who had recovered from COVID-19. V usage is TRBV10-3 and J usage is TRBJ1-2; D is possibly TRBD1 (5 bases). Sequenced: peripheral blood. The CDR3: CATQEPLYGYTF. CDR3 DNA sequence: TGTGCCACACAGGAACCCCTCTATGGCTACACCTTC.